The entry below describes one T cell receptor beta chain. As yet, its antigen is unknown. The method was immunoSEQ multiplex PCR; TCRdb's version includes in-frame clones alone and lacks a portion of them. Of some 120,000 clones listed, around 92% were seen once; the top ten hold under 2%. Germline-derived CDR1 and CDR2 are MDHEN and SYDVKM. The trim removed 6 bases at V and 0 bases at J, leaving 7 bases unmatched. The CDR3 sequence is 16 residues long. This sample stems from a study of T cell responses to AZD1222 COVID-19 vaccine. Regarding the study as a whole: With two AZD1222 doses given, Spike-specific TCR breadth and depth both rose. Researchers took repertoire samples only after the peak T cell response had come.

Source: peripheral blood, taken on day 0 of AZD1222 vaccination. This clonotype was sampled from an adult in good health. The V gene is TRBV28, the J gene TRBJ1-5, with TRBD1 identical over 8 bases. DNA for the CDR3: TGTGCCAGCAGACCCGACAGGGGCTATAGCAATCAGCCCCAGCATTTT. Translating it yields CASRPDRGYSNQPQHF. The full variable domain, in which reference TRBV28 and TRBJ1-5 provide the parts outside the CDR3, is DVKVTQSSRYLVKRTGEKVFLECVQDMDHENMFWYRQDPGLGLRLIYFSYDVKMKEKGDIPEGYSVSREKKERFSLILESASTNQTSMYLCASRPDRGYSNQPQHFGDGTRLSIL.